A single sample gave rise to the 9 T cell receptor beta chains below, sequenced in a study of T cells expressing NK-cell markers. TCRdb reanalyzed the 5' RACE reads, giving one entry per CDR3 protein sequence and no DNA. The sample data list 350,000 to 400,000 distinct CDR3 sequences. The specimen was blood T cells: a sorted CD56 or NKG2C T cell subset, CD4+ or CD8+ T cells, or bulk PBMC T cells (not recorded which). These receptors came from a woman aged 45-59 years in good health.

The chain links TRBV7-2 to TRBJ2-7. The CDR3 spans 11 residues. The germline CDR1 and CDR2 sequences are SGHTA and FQGNSA. The chain's CDR3 is CASSLDHEQYF.

This chain connects TRBV6-1 to TRBJ2-7; the TCRdb D gene call, TRBD1, has no DNA to confirm it. CDR3 length: 13 amino acids. Per the germline V gene, CDR1 is MNHNS and CDR2 is SASEGT. This CDR3 is CASTPGQNYEQYF.

The chain combines TRBV6-5 with TRBJ1-6; TCRdb's D call of TRBD1 is untestable without DNA. CDR1 is MNHEY, CDR2 SVGAGI, per germline. CDR3 length: 16 amino acids. This CDR3 is CASSLTQGLSGSPLHF.

The CDR3 loop reads CASSKPWRAQETQYF. V usage is TRBV21-1 and J usage is TRBJ2-5; the TRBD2 assignment by TCRdb is unverifiable without DNA. TRBV21-1 is listed as a pseudogene. The CDR3 consists of 15 residues.

The chain recombines TRBV20-1 with TRBJ1-1. CDR1 and CDR2 from the germline V gene are DFQATT and SNEGSKA (reference sequence). The CDR3 contains 13 residues. This CDR3 reads CSAMTFMNTEAFF.

V usage is TRBV21-1 and J usage is TRBJ2-7; no DNA is available, so the TRBD1 call from TCRdb remains unchecked. TRBV21-1 is described as a pseudogene. The CDR3 is made up of 16 amino acids. The CDR3 spells CASSTSRSVGLIEQYF.

The rearrangement links TRBV12-3 or TRBV12-4 to TRBJ2-5; TCRdb's D gene call, TRBD2, goes unchecked for lack of DNA. The CDR3 contains 14 residues. The CDR3 loop reads CASSPGLGMETQYF.

V is TRBV7-3 and J is TRBJ1-2; the TCRdb call, TRBD1, lacks DNA for checking. This CDR3 contains 15 residues. In germline, CDR1 is SGHTA, CDR2 FQGTGA. The CDR3 loop is CASSLKGGGLYGYTF.

The chain employs TRBV7-9 and TRBJ2-2. Germline-derived CDR1 and CDR2 are SEHNR and FQNEAQ (reference sequence). The CDR3 extends over 14 amino acids. The CDR3 spells CASSLSVISGELFF.